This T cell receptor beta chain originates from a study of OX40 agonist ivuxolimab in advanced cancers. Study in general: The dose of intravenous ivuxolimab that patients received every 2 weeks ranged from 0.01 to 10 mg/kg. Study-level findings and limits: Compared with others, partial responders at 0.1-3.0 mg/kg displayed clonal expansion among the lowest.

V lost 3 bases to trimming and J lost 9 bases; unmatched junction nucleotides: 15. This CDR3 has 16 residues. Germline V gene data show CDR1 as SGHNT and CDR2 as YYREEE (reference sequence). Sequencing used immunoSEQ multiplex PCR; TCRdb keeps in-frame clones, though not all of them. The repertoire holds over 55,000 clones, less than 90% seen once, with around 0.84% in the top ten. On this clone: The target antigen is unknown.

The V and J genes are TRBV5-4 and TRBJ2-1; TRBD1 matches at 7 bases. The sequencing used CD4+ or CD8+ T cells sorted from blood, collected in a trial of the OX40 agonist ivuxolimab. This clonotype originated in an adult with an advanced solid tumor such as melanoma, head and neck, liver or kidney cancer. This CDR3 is CASSSDRVLRSGEQFF. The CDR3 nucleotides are TGTGCCAGCAGCTCAGACAGGGTCCTAAGGTCTGGTGAGCAGTTCTTC.